This T cell receptor beta chain was identified during a study of shared clonotypes between healthy human individuals. Study background: CD4 naive and memory got three plates each, CD8 naive two, CD8 memory one. Study results and caveats: Depth was large, yet rarefaction showed that sorted-subset sequencing was incomplete. In contrast to clonotypes shared by all four donors, non-shared clonotypes had lower generation probabilities.

Sequenced by immunoSEQ multiplex PCR; TCRdb stores in-frame clones only, minus some. This sample yields around 1.1 million clones, of which around three quarters are seen a single time; roughly 0.65% belongs to the top ten. Details on this clone: Its target is not known.

The CDR3 spans 14 residues. Trimming took 1 base from V and 6 from J, leaving 11 bases between them. CDR1 and CDR2 (germline): MNHNS, SASEGT. The TCR was taken from a young man in good health. Some clones in this sample may be carry-over from other donors' samples. The sequenced material came from memory CD4+ T cells from PBMCs. Subset of the sample: CD45RA-negative fraction. This chain uses TRBV6-1 with TRBJ2-3; possible D gene TRBD2, 6 bases. The CDR3 here is CASSEVSGGDTQYF. The CDR3 DNA reads as TGTGCCAGCAGTGAAGTTAGCGGAGGGGATACGCAGTATTTT.